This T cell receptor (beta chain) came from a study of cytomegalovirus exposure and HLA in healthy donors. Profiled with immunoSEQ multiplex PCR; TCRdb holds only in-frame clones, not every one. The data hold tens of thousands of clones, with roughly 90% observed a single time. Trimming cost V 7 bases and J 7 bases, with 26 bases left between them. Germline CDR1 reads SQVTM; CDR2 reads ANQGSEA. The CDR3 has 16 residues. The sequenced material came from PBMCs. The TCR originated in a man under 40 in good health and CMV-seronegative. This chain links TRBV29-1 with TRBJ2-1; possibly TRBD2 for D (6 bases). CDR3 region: CSGWGSGTRRRNEQFF. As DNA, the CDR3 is TGCAGCGGGTGGGGTTCCGGGACTCGCCGAAGGAATGAGCAGTTCTTC.